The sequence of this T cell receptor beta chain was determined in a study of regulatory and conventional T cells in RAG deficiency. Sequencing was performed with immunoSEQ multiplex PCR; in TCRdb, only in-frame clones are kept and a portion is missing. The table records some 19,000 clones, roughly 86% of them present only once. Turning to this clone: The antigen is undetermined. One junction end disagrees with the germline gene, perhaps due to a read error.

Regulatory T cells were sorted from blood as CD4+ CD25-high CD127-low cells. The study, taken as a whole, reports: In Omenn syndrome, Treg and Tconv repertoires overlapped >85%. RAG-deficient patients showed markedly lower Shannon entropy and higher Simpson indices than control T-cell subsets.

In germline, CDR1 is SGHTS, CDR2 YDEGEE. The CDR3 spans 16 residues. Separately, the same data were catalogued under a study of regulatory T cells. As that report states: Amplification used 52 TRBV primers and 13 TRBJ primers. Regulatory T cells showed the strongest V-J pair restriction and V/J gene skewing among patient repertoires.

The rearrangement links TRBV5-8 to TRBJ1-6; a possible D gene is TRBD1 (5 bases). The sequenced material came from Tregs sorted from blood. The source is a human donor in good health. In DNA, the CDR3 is TGTGCCAGCAGCCCCCTCACCAGGGCCCATAATTCACCCCCCCACTTT. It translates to CASSPLTRAHNSPPHF.